The 25 T cell receptor beta chains below come from one sample, sequenced in a study of blood T cell repertoires in COVID-19. Clones were read by immunoSEQ multiplex PCR, and TCRdb kept only the in-frame ones, dropping some. This sample has over 30,000 clones, with around 86% found just once. Material: peripheral blood. The source of these receptors is a man between 65 and 79 years old with acute or convalescent COVID-19.

The chain links TRBV18 to TRBJ1-5; D is unresolved. Germline CDR1 and CDR2: KGHSH and LQKENI. There are 14 residues in the CDR3. Trimming pared 3 bases from V and 2 bases from J, leaving 8 bases between. The CDR3 here is CASSPYGGNQPQHF. The DNA for the CDR3 is TGTGCCAGCTCACCCTACGGGGGCAATCAGCCCCAGCATTTT.

The rearrangement uses TRBV4-1 and TRBJ2-3; 8 bases map to TRBD2. Looked up from germline, CDR1 is MGHRA and CDR2 is YSYEKL. The CDR3 consists of 17 residues. V shed 0 bases and J 2 bases; nucleotides not matched to a gene: 7. The chain's CDR3 is CASSQERGGGTTDTQYF. The CDR3 DNA reads as TGCGCCAGCAGCCAAGAGAGGGGCGGGGGGACCACAGATACGCAGTATTTT.

This clone was recorded a few times. The genes are TRBV5-6 and TRBJ2-7, with D tentatively TRBD1 (5 bases). The V and J ends lost 5 bases and 3 bases respectively, with 12 bases between them. The CDR3 runs 13 residues. Germline assignment: CDR1 SGHDT and CDR2 YYEEEE. The CDR3 region has the DNA TGTGCCAGCAGTATGGGGCAGCTCTACGAGCAGTACTTC. Its protein is CASSMGQLYEQYF.

Written as DNA, the CDR3 is TGTGCCAGCAGTTACACAGACAGCAATCAGCCCCAGCATTTT. It yields the protein CASSYTDSNQPQHF. V gene TRBV6-6 combines with J gene TRBJ1-5; D gene uncertain. The germline CDR1 and CDR2 sequences are MNHNY and SVGAGI (reference sequence). V lost 2 bases to trimming and J lost 1 base, with 6 bases between them. The CDR3 extends over 14 amino acids.

This rearrangement joins TRBV9 to TRBJ2-7; possible D gene TRBD1, 6 bases. Per the germline V gene, CDR1 is SGDLS and CDR2 is YYNGEE. The CDR3 sequence is 15 residues long. V was pared by 0 bases and J by 1 base, with 11 bases between. CDR3 DNA: TGTGCCAGCAGCGTAGGCAGTCAGGGGTCCTACGAGCAGTACTTC. Its protein product is CASSVGSQGSYEQYF. Variable domain in full (rest from reference TRBV9 and TRBJ2-7): DSGVTQTPKHLITATGQRVTLRCSPRSGDLSVYWYQQSLDQGLQFLIQYYNGEERAKGNILERFSAQQFPDLHSELNLSSLELGDSALYFCASSVGSQGSYEQYFGPGTRLTVT.

The chain links TRBV7-2 to TRBJ2-2, with D unresolved. Trimming took off 5 bases at V and 4 bases at J, with 14 bases between the two ends. This CDR3 has 15 residues. Germline loops: CDR1 SGHTA, CDR2 FQGNSA. As DNA, the CDR3 is TGTGCCAGCAGCCCTACGGTTCCGCTCACCGGGGAGCTGTTTTTT. This encodes CASSPTVPLTGELFF.

The chain uses TRBV5-4 and TRBJ2-2, with D unresolved. Germline V gene lookup returns CDR1 SGHNT and CDR2 YYREEE (reference sequence). The CDR3 length is 14 residues. V was clipped by 2 bases and J by 2 bases, with 7 bases between them. CDR3 residues: CASSFRLNTGELFF. The CDR3 nucleotides are TGTGCCAGCAGCTTCAGGCTAAACACCGGGGAGCTGTTTTTT.

This clone was counted a single time. The rearrangement joins TRBV5-5 to TRBJ1-1; D remains ambiguous. Germline CDR1 SGHKS, CDR2 YYEKEE (reference sequence). Trimming shortened V by 1 base and J by 5 bases, and 12 bases separated the two germline ends. This CDR3 comprises 14 residues. The CDR3 spells CASSLFREETEAFF. The CDR3 DNA reads as TGTGCCAGCAGCTTGTTCCGGGAAGAAACTGAAGCTTTCTTT. The full variable domain, completed using reference TRBV5-5 and TRBJ1-1, is DAGVTQSPTHLIKTRGQQVTLRCSPISGHKSVSWYQQVLGQGPQFIFQYYEKEERGRGNFPDRFSARQFPNYSSELNVNALLLGDSALYLCASSLFREETEAFFGQGTRLTVV.

This clone appeared a single time. The chain has TRBV27 and TRBJ1-1; D remains unclear. The V end was cut by 7 bases, the J end by 10 bases, with 4 bases between. The CDR3 extends over 8 amino acids. Germline CDR1 reads MNHEY; CDR2 reads SMNVEV (reference sequence). CDR3: CASTLAFF. CDR3 sequence (DNA): TGTGCCAGCACCCTAGCTTTCTTT.

The chain links TRBV7-9 to TRBJ1-2, with 9 nucleotides matching TRBD1. Trimming at V came to 1 base and at J to 8 bases, leaving 2 bases not matched to a gene. The CDR3 is 13 amino acids. CDR1 is SEHNR and CDR2 is FQNEAQ in the germline V gene (reference sequence). The CDR3 sequence is CASSLVDRGGYTF. As DNA, the CDR3 is TGTGCCAGCAGCTTAGTGGACAGGGGCGGCTACACCTTC.

This clone appeared once. This chain uses TRBV7-7 with TRBJ2-2; tentatively, D is TRBD2 (6 bases). Germline CDR1 and CDR2: SSHAT and FNYEAQ (reference sequence). Deletions cut 3 bases from V and 3 bases from J, with 8 bases between. The CDR3 length is 14 residues. CDR3 residues: CASSFGGDTGELFF. CDR3 DNA: TGTGCCAGCAGCTTCGGGGGAGACACCGGGGAGCTGTTTTTT.

This clone was observed a single time. The chain links TRBV5-4 to TRBJ2-3, with 9 bases lining up with TRBD1. The germline CDR1 and CDR2 sequences are SGHNT and YYREEE (reference sequence). CDR3 length: 15 residues. V lost 5 bases, J lost 2 bases, and 6 bases stayed unmatched. The CDR3 protein is CASSLQGANTDTQYF. The CDR3 DNA follows: TGTGCCAGCAGTCTACAGGGGGCCAACACAGATACGCAGTATTTT. The whole variable domain, remainder taken from reference TRBV5-4 and TRBJ2-3, is ETGVTQSPTHLIKTRGQQVTLRCSSQSGHNTVSWYQQALGQGPQFIFQYYREEENGRGNFPPRFSGLQFPNYSSELNVNALELDDSALYLCASSLQGANTDTQYFGPGTRLTVL.

This sequence joins TRBV19 and TRBJ2-7; 11 bases agree with TRBD2. Germline trimming cut 5 bases from V and 4 bases from J; bases unmatched to any gene: 13. This CDR3 comprises 17 residues. CDR1 is LNHDA and CDR2 is SQIVND in the germline V gene (reference sequence). Here the CDR3 DNA reads TGTGCCAGTAGTCCTTTTCCACTAGCGGGAGTATCATACGAGCAGTACTTC. This codes for CASSPFPLAGVSYEQYF.

The chain joins TRBV10-1 to TRBJ2-3; TRBD1 might be the D (5 bases). The V end was cut by 3 bases, the J end by 5 bases, with 9 bases between. CDR1 and CDR2 (germline): WNHNN, SYGVQD (reference sequence). The CDR3 is 13 residues long. CDR3 coding DNA: TGCGCCAGCAGTGAACAGGCAGTAGATACGCAGTATTTT. This encodes CASSEQAVDTQYF.

CDR3 DNA sequence: TGTGCCAGCAGCTTGATAGGAACAGGACCCTACGAGCAGTACTTC. It encodes CASSLIGTGPYEQYF. The chain recombines TRBV5-4 with TRBJ2-7, with a tentative D call TRBD1 (5 bases). V lost 1 base, J lost 2 bases, and 13 bases lay in between. The germline CDR1 and CDR2 sequences are SGHNT and YYREEE (reference sequence). CDR3 length equals 15 residues.

CDR3 nucleotide sequence: TGTGCCAGCAGTTACTCGAAGGCAGGGGACTATGGCTACACCTTC. Translation gives CASSYSKAGDYGYTF. The chain uses TRBV6-5 and TRBJ1-2, with a weak D call TRBD1 (6 bases). Germline V CDR1 and CDR2: MNHEY, SVGAGI. The CDR3 covers 15 residues. With 0 bases removed from V and 3 bases from J, the gap between germline ends came to 11 bases.

This clone was recorded once. V is TRBV28 and J is TRBJ1-5; tentatively, D is TRBD1 (6 bases). V was pared by 3 bases and J by 5 bases, with 14 bases between. Per the germline V gene, CDR1 is MDHEN and CDR2 is SYDVKM. The CDR3 is made up of 15 amino acids. The CDR3: CASSLGRGHHQPQHF. The CDR3 DNA follows: TGTGCCAGCAGTTTGGGCAGGGGCCATCATCAGCCCCAGCATTTT.

This clone came up once. The chain joins TRBV9 to TRBJ1-1; possible D gene TRBD1, 5 bases. V was shortened by 7 bases and J by 2 bases, with 9 bases between the two germline ends. The CDR3 extends over 12 amino acids. Germline values: CDR1 SGDLS, CDR2 YYNGEE. The CDR3 sequence is CASQGSNTEAFF. The CDR3 DNA is TGTGCCAGCCAGGGCTCTAACACTGAAGCTTTCTTT. The variable domain in full, completed from reference TRBV9 and TRBJ1-1, reads DSGVTQTPKHLITATGQRVTLRCSPRSGDLSVYWYQQSLDQGLQFLIQYYNGEERAKGNILERFSAQQFPDLHSELNLSSLELGDSALYFCASQGSNTEAFFGQGTRLTVV.

This clone was counted a few times. The rearrangement joins TRBV7-6 to TRBJ1-2; D not resolved. This CDR3 is 16 amino acids long. The V and J ends lost 0 bases and 3 bases respectively, with 14 bases between them. Per germline, CDR1 SGHVS and CDR2 FNYEAQ. For the CDR3, the DNA is TGTGCCAGCAGCTTAGCGCTTAATGCCGGAGACTATGGCTACACCTTC. This sequence encodes CASSLALNAGDYGYTF.

This chain links TRBV6-2 or TRBV6-3 with TRBJ2-3; 10 bases fit TRBD2. Germline lookup yields CDR1 MNHEY and CDR2 SVGEGT. The CDR3 contains 16 residues. V lost 4 bases and J lost 0; bases outside the gene matches: 4. The CDR3 DNA reads as TGTGCCAGCAGTTTTGGAGCGGGGGGGAGCACAGATACGCAGTATTTT. It translates to CASSFGAGGSTDTQYF.

This rearrangement joins TRBV4-1 to TRBJ1-3, with D perhaps matching TRBD1 (6 bases). Germline V gene data show CDR1 as MGHRA and CDR2 as YSYEKL. The CDR3 loop spans 17 amino acids. V was clipped by 2 bases and J by 0 bases, with 14 bases between them. CDR3 residues: CASSQQTGMSSGNTIYF. The CDR3 DNA reads TGCGCCAGCAGCCAACAGACAGGCATGAGCTCTGGAAACACCATATATTTT.

The chain links TRBV19 to TRBJ1-5; 10 bases align to TRBD1. The CDR3 has 17 amino acids. The V and J ends lost 3 bases and 4 bases, in that order; junction bases with no gene match: 9. The germline gives CDR1 LNHDA, CDR2 SQIVND (reference sequence). CDR3 sequence: CASSILKGQGSNQPQHF. The CDR3 DNA follows: TGTGCCAGTAGTATCCTCAAGGGACAGGGGTCGAATCAGCCCCAGCATTTT.

The chain has TRBV5-5 and TRBJ1-2, with 8 bases identical to TRBD1. Unmatched junction bases numbered 15, after V lost 3 bases and J lost 8 bases. Looked up from germline, CDR1 is SGHKS and CDR2 is YYEKEE (reference sequence). The CDR3 consists of 16 residues. CDR3 amino acids: CASSSITGQGGLGYTF. In DNA form, the CDR3 reads TGTGCCAGCAGCTCGATAACCGGACAGGGTGGTTTGGGCTACACCTTC.

The chain carries TRBV28 and TRBJ2-4; D not resolved. V lost 10 bases, J lost 0 bases, and 16 bases lay in between. Germline-derived CDR1 and CDR2 are MDHEN and SYDVKM. CDR3 length: 15 amino acids. The CDR3 region has the DNA TGTGCCACGCAATCGGTGAAACTAGCCAAAAACATTCAGTACTTC. Translating it yields CATQSVKLAKNIQYF.

This chain joins TRBV11-2 and TRBJ1-1; D remains unclear. V was pared by 5 bases and J by 0 bases, with 16 bases between. This CDR3 contains 16 residues. Germline V lookup: CDR1 SGHAT, CDR2 FQNNGV. The CDR3 is CASSTPGYGMNTEAFF. The DNA for the CDR3 is TGTGCCAGCAGCACCCCGGGTTACGGGATGAACACTGAAGCTTTCTTT.